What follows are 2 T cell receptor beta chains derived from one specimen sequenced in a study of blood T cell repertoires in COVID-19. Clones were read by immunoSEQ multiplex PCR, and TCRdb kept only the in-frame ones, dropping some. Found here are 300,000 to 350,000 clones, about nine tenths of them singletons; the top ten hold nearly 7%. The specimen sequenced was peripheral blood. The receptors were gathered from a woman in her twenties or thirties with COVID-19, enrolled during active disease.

The CDR3 loop reads CASSQRRAYEQYF. The CDR3 bases are TGCGCCAGCAGCCAGCGAAGAGCCTACGAGCAGTACTTC. The V gene is TRBV4-1, the J gene TRBJ2-7; D gene ambiguous. With 3 bases removed from V and 2 bases from J, the gap between germline ends came to 8 bases. This CDR3 has 13 amino acids. The germline gives CDR1 MGHRA, CDR2 YSYEKL.

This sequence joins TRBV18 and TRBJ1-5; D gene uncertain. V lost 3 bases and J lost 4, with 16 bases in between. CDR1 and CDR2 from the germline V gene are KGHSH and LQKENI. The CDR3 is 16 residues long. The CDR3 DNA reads TGTGCCAGCTCACCGTCCTCAAGAGGGAAGAATCAGCCCCAGCATTTT. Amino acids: CASSPSSRGKNQPQHF.